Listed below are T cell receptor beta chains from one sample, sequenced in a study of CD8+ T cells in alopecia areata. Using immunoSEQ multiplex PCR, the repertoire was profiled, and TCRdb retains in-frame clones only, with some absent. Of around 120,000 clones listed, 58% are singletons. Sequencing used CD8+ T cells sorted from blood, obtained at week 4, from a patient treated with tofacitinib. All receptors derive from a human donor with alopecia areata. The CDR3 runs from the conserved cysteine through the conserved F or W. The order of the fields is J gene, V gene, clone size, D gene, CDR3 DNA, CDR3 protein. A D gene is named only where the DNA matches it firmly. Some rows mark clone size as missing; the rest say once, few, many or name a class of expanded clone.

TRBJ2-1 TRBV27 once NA TGTGCCAGCAGTTTTCAGGCAGGGGGGTACAATGAGCAGTTCTTC CASSFQAGGYNEQFF
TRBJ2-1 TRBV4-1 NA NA TGCGCCAGCAGCCACCCGGGACAAATATTTCTGGCCAATGAGCAGTTCTTC CASSHPGQIFLANEQFF
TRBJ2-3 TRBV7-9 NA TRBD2 TGTGCCAGCAGCTTGGGGACTAGCGGGGGCACAGATACGCAGTATTTT CASSLGTSGGTDTQYF
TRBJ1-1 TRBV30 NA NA TGTGCCTGGAGTAAAGGGAAAGCTTTCTTT CAWSKGKAFF
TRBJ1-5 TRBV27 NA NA TGTGCCAGCAGTTTACAGGGGATCAATCAGCCCCAGCATTTT CASSLQGINQPQHF
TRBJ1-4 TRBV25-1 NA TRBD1 TGTGCCAGCAGCCTAACAGGGGAGAGGGCAACTAATGAAAAACTGTTTTTT CASSLTGERATNEKLFF
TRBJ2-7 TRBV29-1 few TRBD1 TGCAGCGTCCGGGACAGCTCCTACGAGCAGTACTTC CSVRDSSYEQYF
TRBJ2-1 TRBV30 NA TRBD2 TGTGCCTGGAGTTCTAGCGGGGCCAATGAGCAGTTCTTC CAWSSSGANEQFF
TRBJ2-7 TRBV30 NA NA TGTGCCTGGAGACTCAGTGCTCCCTACGAGCAGTACTTC CAWRLSAPYEQYF
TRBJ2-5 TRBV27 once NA TGTGCCAGCAGTCACAGGGGGGAGGGCCAAGAGACCCAGTACTTC CASSHRGEGQETQYF
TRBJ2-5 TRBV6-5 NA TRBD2 TGTGCCAGCAGTTACGGTGGACTAGCGGTACAAGAGACCCAGTACTTC CASSYGGLAVQETQYF
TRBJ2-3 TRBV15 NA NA TGTGCCACCAGCCTCCGGGACTCACCCACAGATACGCAGTATTTT CATSLRDSPTDTQYF
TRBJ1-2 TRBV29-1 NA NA TGCAGCGTTGCGGGTGGGGATGGCTACACCTTC CSVAGGDGYTF
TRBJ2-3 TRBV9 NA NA TGTGCCAGCAGCCCTTTTAGCCCAGATACGCAGTATTTT CASSPFSPDTQYF
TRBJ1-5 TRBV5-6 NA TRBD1 TGTGCCAGCAGCCCGCACAGGGGGTGGGATCAGCCCCAGCATTTT CASSPHRGWDQPQHF
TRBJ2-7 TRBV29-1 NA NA TGCAGCGTGGATACCGGGTCGAGCTCCTACGAGCAGTACTTC CSVDTGSSSYEQYF
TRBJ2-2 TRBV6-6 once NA TGTGCCAGCAGTTACGATACAGGGAACACCGGGGAGCTGTTTTTT CASSYDTGNTGELFF
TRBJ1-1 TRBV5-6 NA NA TGTGCCAGCAGCTTGTCCCTCTACTCCCGCGGCACTGAAGCTTTCTTT CASSLSLYSRGTEAFF
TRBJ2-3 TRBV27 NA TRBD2 TGTGCCAGCAGTGCTAGCGGGGGGGCAGATACGCAGTATTTT CASSASGGADTQYF
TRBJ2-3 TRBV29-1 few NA TGCAGCGGAGGAGGGGTGGACACAGATACGCAGTATTTT CSGGGVDTDTQYF
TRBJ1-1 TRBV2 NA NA TGTGCCAGCAGGGCGGGGAACACTGAAGCTTTCTTT CASRAGNTEAFF
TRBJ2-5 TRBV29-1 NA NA TGCAGCGTTGGGGGGTCCCAAGAGACCCAGTACTTC CSVGGSQETQYF
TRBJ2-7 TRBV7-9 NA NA TGTGCCAGCAGTCCTCCAGCTGCTCCCTACGAGCAGTACTTC CASSPPAAPYEQYF
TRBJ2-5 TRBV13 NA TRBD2 TGTGCCAGCAGCTCAGAGCGGGGGATGGGAGAGACCCAGTACTTC CASSSERGMGETQYF